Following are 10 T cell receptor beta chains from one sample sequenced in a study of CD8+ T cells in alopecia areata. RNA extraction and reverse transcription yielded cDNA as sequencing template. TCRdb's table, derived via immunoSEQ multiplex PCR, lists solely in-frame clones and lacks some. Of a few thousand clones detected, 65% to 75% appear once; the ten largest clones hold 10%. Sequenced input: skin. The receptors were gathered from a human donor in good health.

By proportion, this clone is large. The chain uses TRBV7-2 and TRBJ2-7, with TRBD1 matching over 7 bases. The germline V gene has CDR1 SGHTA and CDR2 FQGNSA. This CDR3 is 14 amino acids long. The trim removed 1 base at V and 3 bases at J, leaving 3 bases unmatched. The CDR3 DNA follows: TGTGCCAGCAGCTTAGAGACAGGGAACTACGAGCAGTACTTC. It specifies CASSLETGNYEQYF.

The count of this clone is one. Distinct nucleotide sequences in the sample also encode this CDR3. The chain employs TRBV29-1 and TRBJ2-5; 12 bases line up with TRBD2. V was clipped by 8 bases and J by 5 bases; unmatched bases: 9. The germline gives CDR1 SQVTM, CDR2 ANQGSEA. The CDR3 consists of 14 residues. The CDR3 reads CSMGLAGGQETQYF. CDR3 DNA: TGCAGCATGGGGCTAGCGGGGGGGCAGGAGACCCAGTACTTC.

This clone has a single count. The CDR3 DNA reads as TGTGCCAGCAGCTTAGGATCGGGGGGCTTATATGGCTACACCTTC. Residues: CASSLGSGGLYGYTF. V gene TRBV7-2 combines with J gene TRBJ1-2, with TRBD1 as a possible D gene (6 bases). Germline values: CDR1 SGHTA, CDR2 FQGNSA. V lost 1 base and J 5 bases, leaving 14 bases between the germline ends. The CDR3 length is 15 residues.

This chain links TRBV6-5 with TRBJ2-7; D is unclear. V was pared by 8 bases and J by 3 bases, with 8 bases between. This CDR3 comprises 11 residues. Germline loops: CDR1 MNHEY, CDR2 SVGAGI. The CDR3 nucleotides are TGTGCCAGCCGACGAGGCTACGAGCAGTACTTC. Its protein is CASRRGYEQYF.

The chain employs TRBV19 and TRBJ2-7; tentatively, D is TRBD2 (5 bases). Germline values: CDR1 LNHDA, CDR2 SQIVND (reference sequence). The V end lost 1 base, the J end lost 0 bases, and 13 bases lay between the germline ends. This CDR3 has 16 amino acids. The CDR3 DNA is TGTGCCAGTAGTATAGGTGGACTTAGAAGCTCCTACGAGCAGTACTTC. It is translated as CASSIGGLRSSYEQYF.

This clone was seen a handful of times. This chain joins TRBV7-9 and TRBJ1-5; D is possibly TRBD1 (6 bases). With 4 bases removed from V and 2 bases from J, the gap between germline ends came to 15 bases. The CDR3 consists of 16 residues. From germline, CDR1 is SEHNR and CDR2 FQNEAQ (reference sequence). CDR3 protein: CASSSNGGQGNQPQHF. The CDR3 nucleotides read TGTGCCAGCAGCTCTAACGGGGGCCAAGGCAATCAGCCCCAGCATTTT.

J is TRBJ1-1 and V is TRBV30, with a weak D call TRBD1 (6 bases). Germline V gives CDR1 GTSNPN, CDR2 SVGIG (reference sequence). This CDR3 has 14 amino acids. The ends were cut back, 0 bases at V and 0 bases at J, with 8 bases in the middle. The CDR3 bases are TGTGCCTGGAGTGTCGGGGGGCTGAACACTGAAGCTTTCTTT. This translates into CAWSVGGLNTEAFF.

CDR3 DNA: TGTGCCAGCAGCACCCTCCGCGGAGCACCCCTCCACTTT. Translated, it gives CASSTLRGAPLHF. The chain is built from TRBV21-1 and TRBJ1-6. TRBV21-1 is a pseudogene locus. The CDR3 length is 13 residues.

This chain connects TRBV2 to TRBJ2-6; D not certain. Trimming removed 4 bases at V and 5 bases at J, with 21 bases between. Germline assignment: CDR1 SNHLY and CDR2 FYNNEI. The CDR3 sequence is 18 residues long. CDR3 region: CASSVEITIQSRANVLTF. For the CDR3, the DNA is TGTGCCAGCAGTGTAGAAATTACGATACAAAGTCGGGCCAACGTCCTGACTTTC.

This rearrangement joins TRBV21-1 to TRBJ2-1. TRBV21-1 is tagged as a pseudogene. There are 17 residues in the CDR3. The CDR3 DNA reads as TGTGCCAGCAGACAGAATCTACTACACCATTCCGACAATGAGCAGTTCTTC. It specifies CASRQNLLHHSDNEQFF.